Following are 25 T cell receptor beta chains from one sample sequenced in a study of technical replicates of blood from a handful of donors. Generated by immunoSEQ multiplex PCR, the TCRdb table keeps only in-frame clones and is missing some. The data contain roughly 65,000 clones, around 88% of them singletons. The sequencing input was PBMCs. Source of these receptors: a human donor in good health. Some clones in this sample may be carry-over from other donors' samples.

CDR3 amino acids: CASTIGVGVYNEQFF. The CDR3 coding sequence is TGTGCCAGCACCATAGGGGTAGGGGTCTACAATGAGCAGTTCTTC. The V gene is TRBV11-2, the J gene TRBJ2-1; possible D gene TRBD1, 5 bases. V shed 7 bases and J shed 3 bases, with 16 bases lying between them. The germline gives CDR1 SGHAT, CDR2 FQNNGV. This CDR3 region has 15 residues.

The J gene is TRBJ1-4, the V gene TRBV5-1; possible D gene TRBD1, 6 bases. Germline lookup yields CDR1 SGHRS and CDR2 YFSETQ. This CDR3 is built from 15 residues. V lost 0 bases and J lost 7, with 13 bases in between. The CDR3 loop reads CASSLALGGGEKLFF. In DNA form, the CDR3 reads TGCGCCAGCAGCTTGGCCTTAGGGGGGGGTGAAAAACTGTTTTTT.

The rearrangement uses TRBV7-8 and TRBJ1-5; 9 bases map to TRBD1. From germline, CDR1 is SGHVS and CDR2 FQNEAQ. The CDR3 loop spans 17 amino acids. V lost 5 bases and J lost 7; bases outside the gene matches: 15. CDR3 DNA sequence: TGTGCCAGCAGCCTAAGACCCGGGACAGGGTTCAACCAGCCCCAGCATTTT. Translation: CASSLRPGTGFNQPQHF. The whole variable domain, filled in from reference TRBV7-8 and TRBJ1-5, reads GAGVSQSPRYKVAKRGQDVALRCDPISGHVSLFWYQQALGQGPEFLTYFQNEAQLDKSGLPSDRFFAERPEGSVSTLKIQRTQQEDSAVYLCASSLRPGTGFNQPQHFGDGTRLSIL.

The chain carries TRBV15 and TRBJ2-3, with TRBD1 matching over 9 bases. The CDR3 has 15 amino acids. V lost 2 bases to trimming and J lost 4 bases; unmatched junction nucleotides: 4. Germline V CDR1 and CDR2: LNHNV, YYDKDF (reference sequence). The CDR3 here is CATSRRDRDADTQYF. CDR3 in DNA: TGTGCCACCAGCAGAAGGGACAGGGATGCAGATACGCAGTATTTT. Complete variable domain (other parts from reference TRBV15 and TRBJ2-3): DAMVIQNPRYQVTQFGKPVTLSCSQTLNHNVMYWYQQKSSQAPKLLFHYYDKDFNNEADTPDNFQSRRPNTSFCFLDIRSPGLGDTAMYLCATSRRDRDADTQYFGPGTRLTVL.

V and J are TRBV5-1 and TRBJ2-7; maybe TRBD1 (6 bases). This CDR3 is built from 15 residues. Germline V CDR1 and CDR2: SGHRS, YFSETQ. V was pared by 0 bases and J by 5 bases, with 15 bases between. CDR3 nucleotide sequence: TGCGCCAGCAGCTTGGCAGCGAGGGGGACCGACGAGCAGTACTTC. As protein: CASSLAARGTDEQYF.

The V gene is TRBV5-1, the J gene TRBJ2-1, with TRBD2 as a possible D gene (5 bases). Trimming shortened V by 7 bases and J by 0 bases, and 14 bases separated the two germline ends. The CDR3 loop spans 15 amino acids. The V gene's germline CDR1 is SGHRS and CDR2 YFSETQ. The CDR3 here is CASAGDSDSYNEQFF. DNA for the CDR3: TGCGCCAGCGCAGGCGATAGCGACTCCTACAATGAGCAGTTCTTC.

The chain couples TRBV25-1 to TRBJ2-5; 7 positions match TRBD2. V lost 2 bases and J lost 1; bases outside the gene matches: 4. Germline V lookup: CDR1 MGHDK, CDR2 SYGVNS. There are 15 residues in the CDR3. CDR3 protein: CASSETREAQETQYF. CDR3 DNA: TGTGCCAGCAGTGAAACCCGGGAGGCCCAAGAGACCCAGTACTTC.

This clone came up once. The chain carries TRBV5-1 and TRBJ2-3; D is undetermined. Per germline, CDR1 SGHRS and CDR2 YFSETQ. The V end lost 5 bases, the J end lost 0 bases, and 10 bases lay between the germline ends. The CDR3 has 14 amino acids. The CDR3 nucleotides are TGCGCCAGCAGGACATCCTCTAGCACAGATACGCAGTATTTT. It is translated as CASRTSSSTDTQYF.

This chain links TRBV10-1 with TRBJ1-5; unclear D gene. This CDR3 is built from 15 residues. CDR1 is WNHNN and CDR2 is SYGVQD in the germline V gene (reference sequence). Trimming took off 8 bases at V and 0 bases at J, with 14 bases between the two ends. The CDR3 DNA is TGCGCCAGCTTCTCGGTAGCTGATAGCAATCAGCCCCAGCATTTT. It translates to CASFSVADSNQPQHF.

There are a few counts of this clone. The chain couples TRBV4-1 to TRBJ1-6, with TRBD1 identical over 7 bases. CDR3 size: 12 residues. Per germline, CDR1 MGHRA and CDR2 YSYEKL. Trimming removed 4 bases from V and 14 bases from J; junction bases left unmatched: 5. The CDR3 bases are TGCGCCAGCAGCCTTACAGGGGCCACCCTCCACTTT. This encodes CASSLTGATLHF.

J is TRBJ1-5 and V is TRBV30; TRBD1 is a possible D gene (5 bases). Per germline, CDR1 GTSNPN and CDR2 SVGIG (reference sequence). The CDR3 is 15 residues long. Trimming removed 5 bases at V and 7 bases at J, with 21 bases between. The CDR3 protein is CAWPGGGTFEQPQHF. The CDR3 DNA reads TGTGCCTGGCCAGGCGGGGGTACGTTTGAGCAGCCCCAGCATTTT.

The genes are TRBV11-2 and TRBJ2-6; D remains ambiguous. Trimming removed 4 bases at V and 0 bases at J, with 19 bases between. Germline V gene data show CDR1 as SGHAT and CDR2 as FQNNGV. The CDR3 runs to 19 residues. The CDR3 nucleotides read TGTGCCAGCAGCTCCCCCAATGAACCGCGTCACTCTGGGGCCAACGTCCTGACTTTC. Translating gives CASSSPNEPRHSGANVLTF.

V is TRBV11-2 and J is TRBJ1-1; D gene ambiguous. V lost 5 bases, J lost 1 base, and 8 bases lay in between. CDR1 is SGHAT and CDR2 is FQNNGV in the germline V gene. There are 13 residues in the CDR3. In DNA, the CDR3 is TGTGCCAGCAGCCCCCTCCGGAACACTGAAGCTTTCTTT. Its translation is CASSPLRNTEAFF. The whole variable domain, filled in from reference TRBV11-2 and TRBJ1-1, reads EAGVAQSPRYKIIEKRQSVAFWCNPISGHATLYWYQQILGQGPKLLIQFQNNGVVDDSQLPKDRFSAERLKGVDSTLKIQPAKLEDSAVYLCASSPLRNTEAFFGQGTRLTVV.

This clone turned up a few times. The rearrangement links TRBV6-5 to TRBJ1-6, with TRBD1 matching 10 bases. This CDR3 is 15 amino acids long. V shed 0 bases and J 10 bases; nucleotides not matched to a gene: 3. Germline lookup yields CDR1 MNHEY and CDR2 SVGAGI. The CDR3 coding sequence is TGTGCCAGCAGTTACTCCGGGGACAGGGGATCACCCCTCCACTTT. Protein: CASSYSGDRGSPLHF.

The V call is TRBV4-3, the J call TRBJ1-3, with 7 bases aligning to TRBD1. CDR3 length equals 16 residues. CDR1 LGHNA and CDR2 YSLEER come from the germline V gene. The junction had 7 bases not matched to a gene; V was cut back by 0 bases and J by 5 bases. The CDR3 sequence: CASSQDARQGRNTIYF. The CDR3, as DNA: TGCGCCAGCAGCCAAGATGCCAGACAGGGAAGAAACACCATATATTTT.

V usage is TRBV7-9 and J usage is TRBJ2-7, with 7 bases lining up with TRBD2. Germline V gene lookup returns CDR1 SEHNR and CDR2 FQNEAQ (reference sequence). V lost 5 bases to trimming and J lost 7 bases; unmatched junction nucleotides: 8. CDR3 length: 13 amino acids. The chain's CDR3 is CASSTWSGGEQYF. In DNA form, the CDR3 reads TGTGCCAGCAGCACTTGGTCGGGGGGTGAGCAGTACTTC.

The gene calls are TRBV6-1 and TRBJ1-2; 9 bases are a match to TRBD1. The CDR3 spans 13 residues. Trimming cost V 11 bases and J 4 bases; bases outside gene matches: 8. Germline CDR1 is MNHNS and CDR2 is SASEGT. The CDR3 DNA reads as TGTGCCGTACAGGACAGGGGCTCCTATGGCTACACCTTC. Translation: CAVQDRGSYGYTF.

J is TRBJ2-2 and V is TRBV6-6; TRBD2 might be the D (6 bases). Trimming took off 6 bases at V and 4 bases at J, with 12 bases between the two ends. The CDR3 is made up of 14 amino acids. The germline CDR1 and CDR2 sequences are MNHNY and SVGAGI (reference sequence). CDR3 nucleotide sequence: TGTGCCAGCAGGGAAGGACTACTCACCGGGGAGCTGTTTTTT. It codes for CASREGLLTGELFF.

In nucleotides, the CDR3 is TGTGCCAGCAGCCAGAGTCCGGGACAGATTACGAACACTGAAGCTTTCTTT. Its protein product is CASSQSPGQITNTEAFF. The chain employs TRBV5-6 and TRBJ1-1; TRBD1 matches at 7 bases. The V and J ends lost 4 bases and 1 base, in that order; junction bases with no gene match: 13. This CDR3 is 17 amino acids long. CDR1 SGHDT and CDR2 YYEEEE come from the germline V gene.

CDR3: CASSAGQQRNSPLHF. The CDR3, as DNA: TGTGCCAGCAGCGCTGGACAACAACGGAATTCACCCCTCCACTTT. The chain couples TRBV5-4 to TRBJ1-6; a weak D match, TRBD1 (5 bases). The V and J ends lost 4 bases and 7 bases respectively, with 15 bases between them. In germline, CDR1 is SGHNT, CDR2 YYREEE (reference sequence). The CDR3 extends over 15 amino acids.

This clone was observed a handful of times. The chain employs TRBV30 and TRBJ1-3; D unresolved. The CDR3 sequence is 12 residues long. Germline V CDR1 and CDR2: GTSNPN, SVGIG (reference sequence). V dropped 2 bases and J dropped 7 bases, with 9 bases sitting between them. CDR3 protein: CAWSPDLNTIYF. For the CDR3, the DNA is TGTGCCTGGAGTCCCGACTTGAACACCATATATTTT.

This chain uses TRBV2 with TRBJ1-2; a possible D gene is TRBD1 (5 bases). CDR3 length equals 13 residues. V was pared by 6 bases and J by 8 bases, with 16 bases between. The germline V gene has CDR1 SNHLY and CDR2 FYNNEI. The CDR3 DNA reads as TGTGCCAGCAGATCGTCCCCCTCAGGGGGCTACACCTTC. This translates into CASRSSPSGGYTF.

This clone has more than one count but fewer than ten. The rearrangement links TRBV6-1 to TRBJ2-5; TRBD2 agrees at 12 bases. The V gene's germline CDR1 is MNHNS and CDR2 SASEGT. V lost 3 bases to trimming and J lost 5 bases; unmatched junction nucleotides: 4. The CDR3 length is 15 residues. This chain's CDR3 is CASSDLAGGQETQYF. In nucleotides, the CDR3 is TGTGCCAGCAGTGACCTAGCGGGGGGGCAGGAGACCCAGTACTTC.

The rearrangement uses TRBV7-9 and TRBJ1-1; 7 nucleotides match TRBD1. The CDR3 is 15 residues long. Germline V gene sequence: CDR1 SEHNR, CDR2 FQNEAQ (reference sequence). V gave up 5 bases and J gave up 1 base; unmatched junction bases: 7. In DNA, the CDR3 is TGTGCCAGCAGCCCACCGGGACAGCCGAACACTGAAGCTTTCTTT. Amino acid sequence: CASSPPGQPNTEAFF.

This rearrangement joins TRBV18 to TRBJ1-3; no reliable D call. V dropped 6 bases and J dropped 0 bases, with 12 bases sitting between them. CDR3 length: 15 residues. CDR1 and CDR2 (germline): KGHSH, LQKENI. In DNA, the CDR3 is TGTGCCAGCTCGGCTGACAACTTCTCTGGAAACACCATATATTTT. This translates into CASSADNFSGNTIYF.